The rows below give T cell receptor beta chains drawn from one sample of a study of cytomegalovirus exposure and HLA in healthy donors. Generated by immunoSEQ multiplex PCR, the TCRdb table keeps only in-frame clones and is missing some. Found here are 150,000 to 200,000 clones, 65% to 80% of them singletons; the top ten hold approximately 4.7%. The specimen sequenced was PBMCs. The receptors shown here come from a woman in her twenties or thirties in good health and CMV-seropositive. Both conserved end residues are part of each CDR3. The order of the fields is J gene, V gene, clone size, D gene, CDR3 DNA, CDR3 protein. The D gene is left open where the match is weak. Size is omitted from some rows. Given values are once, few, many or a class for expanded clones.

J gene: TRBJ1-5; V gene: TRBV11-2; clone size: NA; D gene: TRBD1; CDR3 DNA: TGTGCCAGCAGCAAGACAGGGTATAGCAATCAGCCCCAGCATTTT; CDR3 protein: CASSKTGYSNQPQHF
J gene: TRBJ2-5; V gene: TRBV30; clone size: NA; D gene: NA; CDR3 DNA: TGTGCCTGGACCGCTCCGGGACAAGAGACCCAGTACTTC; CDR3 protein: CAWTAPGQETQYF
J gene: TRBJ2-4; V gene: TRBV6-6; clone size: NA; D gene: NA; CDR3 DNA: TGTGCCAGCAGTTACTCTTTTCGGGGAAAAAACATTCAGTACTTC; CDR3 protein: CASSYSFRGKNIQYF
J gene: TRBJ2-1; V gene: TRBV5-4; clone size: NA; D gene: TRBD2; CDR3 DNA: TGTGCCAGCAGCTCCATAGCGGGAGGTGGCTTGGATGAGCAGTTCTTC; CDR3 protein: CASSSIAGGGLDEQFF
J gene: TRBJ1-3; V gene: TRBV7-9; clone size: NA; D gene: TRBD1; CDR3 DNA: TGTGCCAGCAGCGAACAGGGGGCTGGAAACACCATATATTTT; CDR3 protein: CASSEQGAGNTIYF
J gene: TRBJ2-1; V gene: TRBV7-2; clone size: NA; D gene: TRBD2; CDR3 DNA: TGTGCCAGCAGCTTAGTGGGTAGCGGGGGGTTGGTCAATGAGCAGTTCTTC; CDR3 protein: CASSLVGSGGLVNEQFF
J gene: TRBJ1-2; V gene: TRBV19; clone size: NA; D gene: NA; CDR3 DNA: TGTGCCAGTGGAATTCAGGGAATCGATGGCTACACCTTC; CDR3 protein: CASGIQGIDGYTF
J gene: TRBJ2-2; V gene: TRBV27; clone size: NA; D gene: NA; CDR3 DNA: TGTGCCAGCAGTTTATTCAGGAACACCGGGGAGCTGTTTTTT; CDR3 protein: CASSLFRNTGELFF
J gene: TRBJ1-1; V gene: TRBV5-4; clone size: once; D gene: TRBD1; CDR3 DNA: TGTGCCAGCAGCTTGGACCGACAGGGACGGACTGAAGCTTTCTTT; CDR3 protein: CASSLDRQGRTEAFF
J gene: TRBJ1-6; V gene: TRBV27; clone size: NA; D gene: NA; CDR3 DNA: TGTGCCAGCAGTTTACGGGACTCCCTTACACCCCTCCACTTT; CDR3 protein: CASSLRDSLTPLHF
J gene: TRBJ2-7; V gene: TRBV11-3; clone size: NA; D gene: TRBD1; CDR3 DNA: TGTGCCAGCAGCTCACCTTCCGGGACAGGGGTTTACGAGCAGTACTTC; CDR3 protein: CASSSPSGTGVYEQYF
J gene: TRBJ1-1; V gene: TRBV4-2; clone size: NA; D gene: NA; CDR3 DNA: TGTGCCAGCAGCCAAGCGCGTGAGGGTGAAGCTTTCTTT; CDR3 protein: CASSQAREGEAFF
J gene: TRBJ1-1; V gene: TRBV11-3; clone size: NA; D gene: NA; CDR3 DNA: TGTGCCAGCAGACCCCGGGGTCTGAACACTGAAGCTTTCTTT; CDR3 protein: CASRPRGLNTEAFF
J gene: TRBJ2-5; V gene: TRBV29-1; clone size: NA; D gene: TRBD1; CDR3 DNA: TGCAGCGTTGAAGCGGGGACAGGGTTTCAAGAGACCCAGTACTTC; CDR3 protein: CSVEAGTGFQETQYF
J gene: TRBJ2-7; V gene: TRBV25-1; clone size: once; D gene: TRBD1; CDR3 DNA: TGTGCCAGCAGTCCCGGACAGGTTTACGAGCAGTACTTC; CDR3 protein: CASSPGQVYEQYF
J gene: TRBJ1-2; V gene: TRBV5-1; clone size: NA; D gene: NA; CDR3 DNA: TGCGCCAGCAGCTTAAGGACAGTCTATGGCTACACCTTC; CDR3 protein: CASSLRTVYGYTF
J gene: TRBJ1-5; V gene: TRBV12-5; clone size: NA; D gene: TRBD1; CDR3 DNA: TGTGCTAGTGCCCCGTCGGGACAGGGTAATCAGCCCCAGCATTTT; CDR3 protein: CASAPSGQGNQPQHF
J gene: TRBJ2-1; V gene: TRBV4-2; clone size: NA; D gene: TRBD2; CDR3 DNA: TGTGCCAGCAGCCAAGATTCCCTAGCGGGGGCCCCGAGCTCCTACAATGAGCAGTTCTTC; CDR3 protein: CASSQDSLAGAPSSYNEQFF
J gene: TRBJ1-4; V gene: TRBV27; clone size: NA; D gene: NA; CDR3 DNA: TGTGCCAGCAGTCCGAAGGACAGCTCTACTCTAACTAATGAAAAACTGTTTTTT; CDR3 protein: CASSPKDSSTLTNEKLFF
J gene: TRBJ2-7; V gene: TRBV7-9; clone size: once; D gene: NA; CDR3 DNA: TGTGCCAGCAGCTTATCAGGTATCCCCGGTTACGAGCAGTACTTC; CDR3 protein: CASSLSGIPGYEQYF
J gene: TRBJ2-1; V gene: TRBV4-2; clone size: NA; D gene: TRBD1; CDR3 DNA: TGTGCCAGCAGCCACGATATCACAGGGGCAGGACCCTACAATGAGCAGTTCTTC; CDR3 protein: CASSHDITGAGPYNEQFF
J gene: TRBJ2-1; V gene: TRBV27; clone size: NA; D gene: NA; CDR3 DNA: TGTGCCAGCAGTCAGGCCTACAATGGGCAGTTCTTC; CDR3 protein: CASSQAYNGQFF
J gene: TRBJ1-5; V gene: TRBV6-6; clone size: NA; D gene: NA; CDR3 DNA: TGTGCCAGCAGTTACGGGCAAGGCAATCAGCCCCAGCATTTT; CDR3 protein: CASSYGQGNQPQHF
J gene: TRBJ1-3; V gene: TRBV7-8; clone size: NA; D gene: NA; CDR3 DNA: TGTGCCAGCAGCGTAACGCGGACAGCCTCTGGAAACACCATATATTTT; CDR3 protein: CASSVTRTASGNTIYF
J gene: TRBJ1-2; V gene: TRBV7-2; clone size: once; D gene: NA; CDR3 DNA: TGTGCCAGCTTGCCCTGGGCCGGGGGTAACTATGGCTACACCTTC; CDR3 protein: CASLPWAGGNYGYTF
J gene: TRBJ2-7; V gene: TRBV7-2; clone size: NA; D gene: TRBD1; CDR3 DNA: TGTGCCAGCAGCTTCCCGGGACAGATCTACGAGCAGTACTTC; CDR3 protein: CASSFPGQIYEQYF
J gene: TRBJ1-2; V gene: TRBV4-1; clone size: NA; D gene: NA; CDR3 DNA: TGCGCCAGCAGCCAAGATTGGCGGGGGGCTGGATATGGCTACACCTTC; CDR3 protein: CASSQDWRGAGYGYTF
J gene: TRBJ2-7; V gene: TRBV4-3; clone size: NA; D gene: NA; CDR3 DNA: TGCGCCAGCAGCCCCGGGACTGGGGACGAGCAGTACTTC; CDR3 protein: CASSPGTGDEQYF
J gene: TRBJ1-2; V gene: TRBV7-2; clone size: NA; D gene: NA; CDR3 DNA: TGTGCCAGCAGCCCAAACGGGGTCCTGGGCTATGGCTACACCTTC; CDR3 protein: CASSPNGVLGYGYTF
J gene: TRBJ1-2; V gene: TRBV7-2; clone size: NA; D gene: NA; CDR3 DNA: TGTGCCAGCGGCAAAGGTACAGAGGGAGCCCGTGGCTACACCTTC; CDR3 protein: CASGKGTEGARGYTF
J gene: TRBJ1-1; V gene: TRBV27; clone size: NA; D gene: NA; CDR3 DNA: TGTGCCAGCAGTTTCAGCAGGGCGAACACTGAAGCTTTCTTT; CDR3 protein: CASSFSRANTEAFF
J gene: TRBJ2-3; V gene: TRBV5-1; clone size: NA; D gene: TRBD2; CDR3 DNA: TGCGCCAGCAGCTTGGTAGCTAGCGGGGGGGCCGGAACAGATACGCAGTATTTT; CDR3 protein: CASSLVASGGAGTDTQYF
J gene: TRBJ2-1; V gene: TRBV4-1; clone size: NA; D gene: NA; CDR3 DNA: TGCGCCAGCAGCCAACTACTAGCCCTTGAAAATGAGCAGTTCTTC; CDR3 protein: CASSQLLALENEQFF
J gene: TRBJ1-2; V gene: TRBV6-5; clone size: NA; D gene: TRBD1; CDR3 DNA: TGTGCCAGCAGTACAACAGGGGGCTACTATGGCTACACCTTC; CDR3 protein: CASSTTGGYYGYTF
J gene: TRBJ2-7; V gene: TRBV29-1; clone size: NA; D gene: TRBD2; CDR3 DNA: TGCAGCGTTGTGCGGACTAGCGACGAGCAGTACTTC; CDR3 protein: CSVVRTSDEQYF
J gene: TRBJ1-2; V gene: TRBV6-5; clone size: NA; D gene: TRBD1; CDR3 DNA: TGTGCCAGCAGTGGACAGGGGGCGGACTATGGCTACACCTTC; CDR3 protein: CASSGQGADYGYTF
J gene: TRBJ2-5; V gene: TRBV5-4; clone size: NA; D gene: TRBD2; CDR3 DNA: TGTGCCACGGGGGGTAATGGGGAAGAGACCCAGTACTTC; CDR3 protein: CATGGNGEETQYF
J gene: TRBJ1-1; V gene: TRBV10-3; clone size: NA; D gene: TRBD1; CDR3 DNA: TGTGCCATCGGGACAGGAAACACTGAAGCTTTCTTT; CDR3 protein: CAIGTGNTEAFF
J gene: TRBJ2-1; V gene: TRBV4-2; clone size: NA; D gene: NA; CDR3 DNA: TGTGCCAGCACCAAGGACAAGAGCTCCTACAATGAGCAGTTCTTC; CDR3 protein: CASTKDKSSYNEQFF
J gene: TRBJ2-2; V gene: TRBV9; clone size: NA; D gene: NA; CDR3 DNA: TGTGCCAGCAGCCCTTGGACGGGAGCGAACACCGGGGAGCTGTTTTTT; CDR3 protein: CASSPWTGANTGELFF
J gene: TRBJ2-7; V gene: TRBV7-2; clone size: NA; D gene: TRBD2; CDR3 DNA: TGTGCCAGCAGCTGGGGTCCCAGCGGGAGAATCAACGAGCAGTACTTC; CDR3 protein: CASSWGPSGRINEQYF